Given below is one T cell receptor (beta chain) in context. It was 5'RACE with constant-segment primers that produced the TCR alpha and TCR beta cDNA libraries, which carried sample barcodes and UMIs. TCRdb re-called the 5' RACE reads with MiXCR, one entry per CDR3 protein. This sample has 180,000 or so distinct CDR3 sequences; 11% occur once, and the top ten carry about 3.5%. With 7 bases clipped from V and 1 base from J, the junction kept 13 bases outside the gene matches. The CDR3 length is 17 residues. This entry comes from a study of T-cell memory formation after mild COVID-19. This sequence was found in a man younger than 35 who had mild COVID-19 (a few samples of this study predate the infection). Cell type and time point are not known. This chain uses TRBV12-3 or TRBV12-4 with TRBJ1-2; the match to TRBD1 covers 9 bases. The sequenced sample was PBMCs or a T cell subset sorted from them (not recorded which). The CDR3 loop reads CASTTGTGPLFNYGYTF. In nucleotides, the CDR3 is TGTGCCAGCACCACCGGGACAGGGCCATTATTTAACTATGGCTACACCTTC.